The 2 T cell receptor beta chains listed next were all sequenced from one sample in a study of shared clonotypes between healthy human individuals (dated by TCRdb to 2020 to 2022). Preparation of the library involved the immunoSEQ multiplex PCR assay. The table was pulled from immuneACCESS by TCRdb, which kept in-frame rearrangements only. Such tables lose some clones; where checked, under half of the loss comes from unresolved V genes, and the rest has no known cause. The sample includes about 1.1 million clones, with approximately 80% observed a single time. Roughly 0.65% of the sample comes from the top ten. Sequenced material: memory CD4+ T cells from PBMCs. Reading the label with the study, this specimen's cell subset or site is: CD45RA-negative fraction. These receptors were collected from a man aged 18 to 29 in good health. Some clones in this sample may be carry-over from other donors' samples.

This sequence joins TRBV27 and TRBJ2-1; 12 nucleotides agree with TRBD2. This CDR3 has 16 amino acids. Germline-derived CDR1 and CDR2 are MNHEY and SMNVEV (reference sequence). Germline trimming cut 7 bases from V and 4 bases from J; bases unmatched to any gene: 8. CDR3 in amino acids: CASTLSGTSGYNEQFF. The CDR3 bases are TGTGCCAGCACCCTATCCGGGACTAGCGGGTACAATGAGCAGTTCTTC.

This clone was found many times. V usage is TRBV29-1 and J usage is TRBJ2-1, with TRBD2 matching over 14 bases. The CDR3 consists of 14 residues. Germline V gives CDR1 SQVTM, CDR2 ANQGSEA. V shed 6 bases, J shed 10 bases, and the junction held 8 bases outside the gene matches. CDR3 residues: CSVYGTSGSGEQFF. Written as DNA, the CDR3 is TGCAGCGTCTATGGGACTAGCGGGAGTGGGGAGCAGTTCTTC.